The 11 T cell receptor beta chains listed next were all sequenced from one sample in a study of shared clonotypes between healthy human individuals. The protocol was immunoSEQ multiplex PCR, while the TCRdb copy is restricted to in-frame clones and leaves out a portion. Of about 2.4 million clones in the sample, roughly 93% were seen once. Sequenced input: naive CD4+ T cells from PBMCs. Subset meaning: CD45RA+ positively selected. These TCRs come from a young man in good health. Some clones in this sample may be carry-over from other donors' samples.

V usage is TRBV7-3 and J usage is TRBJ2-6; D unresolved. In germline, CDR1 is SGHTA, CDR2 FQGTGA. Trimming stripped 0 bases from V and 4 bases from J, with 10 bases between. This CDR3 spans 16 amino acids. In nucleotides, the CDR3 is TGTGCCAGCAGCTTAACTGCCCGGGTCGGGGCCAACGTCCTGACTTTC. It codes for CASSLTARVGANVLTF.

This clone was observed a few times. The chain employs TRBV2 and TRBJ1-2, with D hard to call. V was trimmed by 8 bases and J by 1 base, leaving 8 bases between them. The germline V gene encodes CDR1 SNHLY and CDR2 FYNNEI. The CDR3 totals 12 residues. The CDR3 protein is CASGMGNYGYTF. CDR3 in DNA: TGTGCCAGCGGGATGGGTAACTATGGCTACACCTTC.

This clone was recorded once. V gene TRBV11-3 combines with J gene TRBJ2-5, with D maybe TRBD1 (6 bases). Trimming took 3 bases from V and 2 from J, leaving 13 bases between them. Germline V lookup: CDR1 SGHNT, CDR2 YENEEA. There are 15 residues in the CDR3. CDR3 in amino acids: CASSFGFGQQETQYF. In nucleotides, the CDR3 is TGTGCCAGCAGCTTTGGCTTTGGACAGCAAGAGACCCAGTACTTC. Variable domain in full (rest from reference TRBV11-3 and TRBJ2-5): EAGVVQSPRYKIIEKKQPVAFWCNPISGHNTLYWYLQNLGQGPELLIRYENEEAVDDSQLPKDRFSAERLKGVDSTLKIQPAELGDSAVYLCASSFGFGQQETQYFGPGTRLLVL.

The chain carries TRBV5-4 and TRBJ2-6; D is unclear. Germline CDR1 is SGHNT and CDR2 is YYREEE (reference sequence). V lost 0 bases to trimming and J lost 9 bases, with 7 bases between them. The CDR3 has 13 residues. The CDR3 loop reads CASSLATDNVLTF. As DNA, the CDR3 is TGTGCCAGCAGCTTGGCCACAGACAACGTCCTGACTTTC.

The chain combines TRBV10-3 with TRBJ2-4; TRBD1 is a possible D gene (6 bases). CDR3 length: 17 residues. Trimming removed 0 bases at V and 0 bases at J, with 12 bases between. The germline V gene encodes CDR1 ENHRY and CDR2 SYGVKD. The CDR3: CAISESGAGLAKNIQYF. CDR3 nucleotide sequence: TGTGCCATCAGTGAGTCGGGGGCAGGTCTAGCCAAAAACATTCAGTACTTC.

V and J are TRBV4-1 and TRBJ2-1, with 12 bases matching TRBD2. This CDR3 has 19 amino acids. V lost 4 bases to trimming and J lost 2 bases; unmatched junction nucleotides: 12. CDR1 is MGHRA and CDR2 is YSYEKL in the germline V gene. The CDR3: CASSPTSGGRGGTYNEQFF. Here the CDR3 DNA reads TGCGCCAGCAGCCCGACTAGCGGGGGACGTGGGGGCACCTACAATGAGCAGTTCTTC.

The chain joins TRBV4-3 to TRBJ2-1; no reliable D call. Between the trimmed V and J ends, which lost 2 bases and 8 bases, there was a span of 4 bases. Germline lookup yields CDR1 LGHNA and CDR2 YSLEER. The CDR3 totals 11 residues. The CDR3 region has the DNA TGCGCCAGCAGCCAAAGTGATGAGCAGTTCTTC. Translation: CASSQSDEQFF.

Note on this clone: Within the sample, other DNA sequences also encode this same CDR3. The V and J genes are TRBV7-2 and TRBJ2-7; D might be TRBD1 (5 bases). CDR3 length: 14 residues. Germline V gene lookup returns CDR1 SGHTA and CDR2 FQGNSA. Trimming left V 1 base short and J 0 bases short, with 7 bases between. The CDR3 reads CASSLGGNSYEQYF. In nucleotides, the CDR3 is TGTGCCAGCAGCTTAGGGGGCAACTCCTACGAGCAGTACTTC.

For the CDR3, the DNA is TGTGCCAGCAGCTACCTACTTGCGGGAGGGCTAGGGCCCGGGGAGCTGTTTTTT. Its translation: CASSYLLAGGLGPGELFF. The rearrangement uses TRBV7-9 and TRBJ2-2, with 9 bases matching TRBD2. V was pared by 4 bases and J by 6 bases, with 15 bases of the junction left unmatched. Germline CDR1 reads SEHNR; CDR2 reads FQNEAQ (reference sequence). The CDR3 sequence is 18 residues long.

The rearrangement joins TRBV7-2 to TRBJ1-1, with 9 bases aligning to TRBD1. The length of the CDR3 is 14 residues. With V trimmed by 4 bases and J by 4 bases, 4 bases remained unmatched. Germline CDR1 reads SGHTA; CDR2 reads FQGNSA. The CDR3 loop is CASSSRDRVTEAFF. Here the CDR3 DNA reads TGTGCCAGCAGCTCACGGGACAGGGTCACTGAAGCTTTCTTT.

The J gene is TRBJ1-3, the V gene TRBV5-1; TRBD1 aligns across 7 bases. Germline CDR1 reads SGHRS; CDR2 reads YFSETQ. The ends lost 1 base at V and 2 bases at J; junction bases unmatched: 6. There are 16 residues in the CDR3. Written as DNA, the CDR3 is TGCGCCAGCAGCTTGATGGCAGGGGGTGCTGGAAACACCATATATTTT. It yields the protein CASSLMAGGAGNTIYF.